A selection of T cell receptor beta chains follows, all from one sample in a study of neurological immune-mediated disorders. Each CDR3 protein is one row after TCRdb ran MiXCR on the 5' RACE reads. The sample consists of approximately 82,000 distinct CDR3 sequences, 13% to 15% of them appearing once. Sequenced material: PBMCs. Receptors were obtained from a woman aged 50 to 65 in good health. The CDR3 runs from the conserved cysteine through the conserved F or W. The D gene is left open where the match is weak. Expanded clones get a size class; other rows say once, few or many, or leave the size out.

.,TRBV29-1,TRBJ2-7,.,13,TGCAGCGTTGAAGGCCTCTCGACCTACGAGCAGTACTTC,CSVEGLSTYEQYF
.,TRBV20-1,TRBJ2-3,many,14,TGCAGTGCTAGAGGACGGCGGGCCACAGATACGCAGTATTTT,CSARGRRATDTQYF
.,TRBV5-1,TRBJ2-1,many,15,TGCGCCAGCAGCTTGCGTGTGAGTTTAACGGATGAGCAGTTCTTC,CASSLRVSLTDEQFF
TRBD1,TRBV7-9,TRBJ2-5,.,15,TGTGCCAGCAGCTTCTGTGACAGGGTGGTAGGGACCCAGTACTTC,CASSFCDRVVGTQYF
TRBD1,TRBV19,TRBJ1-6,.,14,TGTGCCAGTAGCCGCGACAGGGGCGTTTCACCCCTCCACTTT,CASSRDRGVSPLHF
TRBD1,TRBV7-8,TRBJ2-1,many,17,TGTGCCAGCGGGCGCACGTGGGTAGGGACAGCCTACAATGAGCAGTTCTTC,CASGRTWVGTAYNEQFF
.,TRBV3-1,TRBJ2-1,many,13,TGTGCCAGCAGCCAAGATCTGAGGGGTGAGCAGTTCTTC,CASSQDLRGEQFF
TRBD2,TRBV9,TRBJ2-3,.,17,TGTGCCAGCAGCGTTTTATCGGGACTAGCGGGAGCAGATACGCAGTATTTT,CASSVLSGLAGADTQYF
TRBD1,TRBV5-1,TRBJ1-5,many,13,TGCGCCAGCAGCTGGAGGGGGCGTCAGCCCCAGCATTTT,CASSWRGRQPQHF
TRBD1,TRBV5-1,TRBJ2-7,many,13,TGCGCCAGCCGGGGACAGGATTCCTACGAGCAGTACTTC,CASRGQDSYEQYF
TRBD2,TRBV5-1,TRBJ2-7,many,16,TGCGCCAGCAGCACCTCCTCAAGCGGGGTCCTCTACGAGCAGTACTTC,CASSTSSSGVLYEQYF
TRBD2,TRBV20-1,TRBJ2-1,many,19,TGCAGTGCTCCTCCCACCCTGACTGGCGGGAGGGGCAACTACAATGAGCAGTTCTTC,CSAPPTLTGGRGNYNEQFF
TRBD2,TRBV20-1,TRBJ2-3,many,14,TGCAGTGCTAGAGATGGCGGGGGGCGGGATACGCAGTATTTT,CSARDGGGRDTQYF
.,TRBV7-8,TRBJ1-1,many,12,TGTGCCAGCAGCCTGAGTTTTGGCGGAGCTTTCTTT,CASSLSFGGAFF
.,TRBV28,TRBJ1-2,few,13,TGTGCCAGCAGTTTACACGGGGGCTATGGCTACACCTTC,CASSLHGGYGYTF
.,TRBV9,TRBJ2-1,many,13,TGTGCCAGCAGCGTAGCTGGCGCGAATGAGCAGTTCTTC,CASSVAGANEQFF